Here is one T cell receptor (beta chain) with its context. Its target is unknown. TCRdb recomputed calls from the 5' RACE reads with MiXCR, one row per CDR3 protein. The profile covers about 40,000 distinct CDR3 sequences, with approximately 28% appearing a single time and roughly 4.1% taken by the ten largest. This CDR3 contains 14 residues. CDR1 is LGHNA and CDR2 is YSLEER in the germline V gene. V shed 7 bases and J shed 1 base, with 12 bases lying between them. Broader study findings: Tumor Treg TCRs overlapped most with tumor naive CD4+ cells. Tumor memory CD4+ T cell TCR gene usage was found to cluster with blood and lymph node memory CD4+ cells and with lymph node naive CD4+ cells.

The rearrangement uses TRBV4-3 and TRBJ2-3, with D possibly TRBD2 on 6 matching bases. Sequenced input: tumor-infiltrating memory CD4+ T cells sorted from the breast tumor. Noted subset: memory CD4+ T cells, CD4+CD45RO+CD25-. The sequence was collected from a female donor with breast cancer. The CDR3 nucleotides are TGCGCCAGCACCCGGGAGCTGGGCACAGATACGCAGTATTTT. Protein product: CASTRELGTDTQYF.